One and the same sample provided the 13 T cell receptor beta chains below, sequenced in a study of neurological immune-mediated disorders. TCRdb recomputed calls from the 5' RACE reads with MiXCR, one row per CDR3 protein. The table records 70,000 to 95,000 distinct CDR3 sequences, 13% to 15% of them present only once. Source material: PBMCs. Source of these receptors: a woman aged 50 to 65 in good health.

This clonotype appeared many times. Here the CDR3 DNA reads TGTGCCAGCAGTTTAATACGCGGGACAGAGGTTTCAGGCACTGAAGCTTTCTTT. Translating gives CASSLIRGTEVSGTEAFF. The chain links TRBV12-3 or TRBV12-4 to TRBJ1-1, with 7 positions matching TRBD1. This CDR3 region has 18 residues. Trimming cost V 2 bases and J 4 bases; bases outside gene matches: 16.

This clonotype was recorded many times. The chain links TRBV5-5 to TRBJ2-7; 10 nucleotides line up with TRBD2. J gave up 4 bases and V 0 bases, and 7 bases lay outside the gene matches. The CDR3 has 16 residues. Germline loops: CDR1 SGHKS, CDR2 YYEKEE (reference sequence). The CDR3 spells CASSLDLAGVGYEQYF. The DNA of the CDR3 is TGTGCCAGCAGCTTGGACCTAGCGGGAGTCGGGTACGAGCAGTACTTC.

CDR3 nucleotides: TGCAGCGTCCTAGCGGTATCCAGCACAGATACGCAGTATTTT. Translated, it gives CSVLAVSSTDTQYF. The chain carries TRBV29-1 and TRBJ2-3; 7 bases map to TRBD2. Germline V gene lookup returns CDR1 SQVTM and CDR2 ANQGSEA. This CDR3 has 14 residues. J was trimmed by 0 bases and V by 6 bases; bases with no gene match: 6.

This clonotype was found many times. The V and J genes are TRBV10-3 and TRBJ1-1; 12 nucleotides line up with TRBD1. Germline values: CDR1 ENHRY, CDR2 SYGVKD. V lost 6 bases, J lost 1 base, and 12 bases stayed unmatched. CDR3 length: 18 amino acids. The CDR3 is CAISQNPGTGGRNTEAFF. In nucleotides, the CDR3 is TGTGCCATCAGCCAGAACCCCGGGACAGGGGGCAGGAACACTGAAGCTTTCTTT.

This clonotype was observed many times. The chain combines TRBV11-2 with TRBJ2-3; maybe TRBD1 (6 bases). V lost 5 bases to trimming and J lost 5 bases, with 20 bases between them. The CDR3 is 16 residues long. Per germline, CDR1 SGHAT and CDR2 FQNNGV. The CDR3 region is CASSPERPRGGDTQYF. CDR3 in DNA: TGTGCCAGCAGCCCCGAGCGACCCCGAGGGGGAGATACGCAGTATTTT.

This clonotype occurred many times. The rearrangement uses TRBV7-8 and TRBJ2-7, with D perhaps TRBD1 or TRBD2 (5 bases each). CDR3 length equals 14 residues. The V gene lost 3 bases and the J gene lost 7 bases, with 16 bases spanning the gap. Germline V gives CDR1 SGHVS, CDR2 FQNEAQ. CDR3 amino acids: CASSFGATQREQYF. In DNA, the CDR3 is TGTGCCAGCAGCTTCGGGGCCACCCAACGAGAGCAGTACTTC.

This clonotype was observed at least ten times. The chain couples TRBV5-1 to TRBJ1-2; D is possibly TRBD1 (6 bases). The germline CDR1 and CDR2 sequences are SGHRS and YFSETQ. The CDR3 loop spans 16 amino acids. Deletions cut 5 bases from V and 2 bases from J, with 19 bases between. This CDR3 reads CASSRSGGGLNYGYTF. In DNA, the CDR3 is TGCGCCAGCAGTCGGAGTGGTGGGGGCCTCAACTATGGCTACACCTTC.

This clonotype came up many times. The chain links TRBV5-1 to TRBJ1-5; D ambiguous. This CDR3 is 15 amino acids long. Germline assignment: CDR1 SGHRS and CDR2 YFSETQ. V lost 0 bases and J 7 bases, leaving 14 bases between the germline ends. CDR3 sequence reads: CASSLVSGNGQPQHF. The CDR3 nucleotides read TGCGCCAGCAGCTTGGTATCCGGGAATGGGCAGCCCCAGCATTTT.

This clonotype was found many times. The rearrangement links TRBV5-1 to TRBJ2-7; 8 nucleotides agree with TRBD2. J lost 1 base, V lost 0 bases, and 3 bases had no gene match. The CDR3 consists of 15 residues. Germline V gene sequence: CDR1 SGHRS, CDR2 YFSETQ. CDR3 region: CASSLALAGSYEQYF. The CDR3 DNA follows: TGCGCCAGCAGCTTGGCCTTAGCGGGGTCCTACGAGCAGTACTTC.

This clonotype has only a few counts. V and J are TRBV19 and TRBJ1-5, with D unclear. Germline CDR1 and CDR2: LNHDA and SQIVND (reference sequence). This CDR3 comprises 15 residues. V lost 3 bases and J lost 2, with 11 bases in between. CDR3 loop: CASSIVAGGNQPQHF. CDR3 nucleotide sequence: TGTGCCAGTAGTATTGTGGCTGGGGGCAATCAGCCCCAGCATTTT.

The sample holds many counts of this clonotype. This rearrangement joins TRBV20-1 to TRBJ2-7; unclear D gene. The CDR3 totals 11 residues. The V end was cut by 5 bases, the J end by 4 bases, with 9 bases between. The V gene's germline CDR1 is DFQATT and CDR2 SNEGSKA (reference sequence). CDR3 nucleotide sequence: TGCAGTGCTGAAACAGCTTACGAGCAGTACTTC. As protein: CSAETAYEQYF.

Comment on this clonotype: This may be a read error: a much more frequent sequence differs by one nucleotide. The V gene is TRBV6-5, the J gene TRBJ2-7, with TRBD1 matching 10 bases. This CDR3 region has 14 residues. Germline loops: CDR1 MNHEY, CDR2 SVGAGI. CDR3 amino acids: CVSARDRGSYEQYF. The CDR3, as DNA: TGTGTCAGCGCCCGGGACAGGGGCTCCTACGAGCAGTACTTC.

This chain uses TRBV12-3 or TRBV12-4 with TRBJ2-3; TRBD1 might be the D (5 bases). The CDR3 has 16 amino acids. V gave up 6 bases and J gave up 11 bases, with 27 bases separating them. The CDR3 reads CASSTSLQGTAVQQYF. The DNA for the CDR3 is TGTGCCAGCAGCACCTCTCTCCAGGGTACCGCCGTTCAGCAGTATTTT.